The TCR beta chain under discussion was sequenced for a study of T cells after posttransplantation cyclophosphamide. General study results and limits: Recipient CMV seropositivity and CMV reactivation strongly tracked TRB clonality.

Of note for this clone: Its target is unknown.

Libraries were prepared by immunoSEQ multiplex PCR; TCRdb keeps only in-frame clonotypes and omits some of them. Of about 53,000 clones listed, 85% to 90% are singletons. Trimming cost V 4 bases and J 0 bases, with 15 bases left between them. CDR1 LNHNV and CDR2 YYDKDF come from the germline V gene (reference sequence). The CDR3 is 17 amino acids. Source material: PBMCs. The origin of this receptor is a man aged 30 to 39 with a blood cancer, CMV-positive, and with a related stem cell donor. The J gene is TRBJ1-4, the V gene TRBV15; a possible D gene is TRBD1 (6 bases). The CDR3 DNA sequence: TGTGCCACCAGCAACCTAGGGGGGGCGGCAACTAATGAAAAACTGTTTTTT. It encodes CATSNLGGAATNEKLFF.